Shown below are 26 T cell receptor beta chains from a single sample sequenced in a study of blood T cell repertoires in COVID-19 (dated by TCRdb to about 2020). The library was prepared using the immunoSEQ multiplex PCR assay. TCRdb limited this immuneACCESS table to in-frame rearrangements with V and J called. A share of clones is missing; checked studies link under half to unresolved V genes, and the rest is unexplained. For this sample there are 72,000 or so clones; around nine tenths appear just once. Of the sample, around 14% falls within the top ten clones. Sequenced: peripheral blood. These receptors were obtained from a woman between 55 and 75 years old with acute or convalescent COVID-19.

The chain has TRBV27 and TRBJ2-3; D is possibly TRBD1 (7 bases). V lost 8 bases and J 8 bases, leaving 20 bases between the germline ends. The V gene's germline CDR1 is MNHEY and CDR2 SMNVEV (reference sequence). The CDR3 consists of 14 residues. The CDR3 DNA follows: TGTGCCAGCGGAGGGAGACAGGGTCTCAGTACGCAGTATTTT. Its translation: CASGGRQGLSTQYF.

This chain joins TRBV18 and TRBJ1-2; no clear D. The CDR3 runs 15 residues. Germline V gives CDR1 KGHSH, CDR2 LQKENI. The germline V and J ends were trimmed by 6 bases and 2 bases, with 16 bases remaining between them. The CDR3 region has the DNA TGTGCCAGCTCGCCGATATCCGGGGTGAACTATGGCTACACCTTC. This encodes CASSPISGVNYGYTF. Using reference TRBV18 and TRBJ1-2 for the parts outside the CDR3, the full variable domain is NAGVMQNPRHLVRRRGQEARLRCSPMKGHSHVYWYRQLPEEGLKFMVYLQKENIIDESGMPKERFSAEFPKEGPSILRIQQVVRGDSAAYFCASSPISGVNYGYTFGSGTRLTVV.

This chain joins TRBV5-1 and TRBJ1-1; D is unclear. The CDR3 loop spans 13 amino acids. Germline lookup yields CDR1 SGHRS and CDR2 YFSETQ. The V and J ends lost 1 base and 2 bases respectively, with 6 bases between them. CDR3 in DNA: TGCGCCAGCAGCTTGCAAGCCAACACTGAAGCTTTCTTT. Translation: CASSLQANTEAFF.

The V call is TRBV19, the J call TRBJ2-2; D is perhaps TRBD1 (5 bases). Between the trimmed V and J ends, which lost 4 bases and 7 bases, there was a span of 10 bases. The germline V gene has CDR1 LNHDA and CDR2 SQIVND (reference sequence). This CDR3 contains 13 residues. The CDR3 DNA reads TGTGCCAGTAGTACCATGACAGACGGGGAGCTGTTTTTT. It encodes CASSTMTDGELFF.

J is TRBJ2-7 and V is TRBV29-1; D may be TRBD1 (7 bases). V gave up 4 bases and J gave up 4 bases, with 17 bases separating them. Germline V CDR1 and CDR2: SQVTM, ANQGSEA. This CDR3 region has 14 residues. CDR3 in DNA: TGCAGCGTTGTGCCCCGCTCAGGGGGGTACGAGCAGTACTTC. It yields the protein CSVVPRSGGYEQYF.

The chain recombines TRBV15 with TRBJ2-1, with D perhaps matching TRBD1 (5 bases). The V end was cut by 0 bases, the J end by 5 bases, with 8 bases between. The CDR3 covers 14 residues. Per the germline V gene, CDR1 is LNHNV and CDR2 is YYDKDF (reference sequence). CDR3 DNA sequence: TGTGCCACCAGCAGAGATTTGGACAACAATGAGCAGTTCTTC. Its translation is CATSRDLDNNEQFF.

The J gene is TRBJ1-3, the V gene TRBV3-1 (or the pseudogene TRBV3-2); 10 bases agree with TRBD1. Unmatched junction bases numbered 8, after V lost 0 bases and J lost 3 bases. The CDR3 is made up of 18 amino acids. Germline CDR1 reads LGHDT; CDR2 reads YNNKEL (reference sequence). Here the CDR3 DNA reads TGTGCCAGCAGCCAAGATGTGTGGACAGGGGGTATTGGAAACACCATATATTTT. Translating gives CASSQDVWTGGIGNTIYF.

V is TRBV11-1 and J is TRBJ2-5; D remains unclear. Looked up from germline, CDR1 is SGHAT and CDR2 is FQDESV (reference sequence). V lost 3 bases and J 3 bases, leaving 2 bases between the germline ends. The CDR3 runs 11 residues. The chain's CDR3 is CASSFKETQYF. The CDR3 DNA reads TGTGCCAGCAGCTTTAAAGAGACCCAGTACTTC.

J is TRBJ2-7 and V is TRBV2; D not resolved. Germline CDR1 SNHLY, CDR2 FYNNEI. The CDR3 runs 13 residues. The ends were cut back, 3 bases at V and 3 bases at J, with 9 bases in the middle. CDR3 sequence: CASSDSHHYEQYF. CDR3 DNA sequence: TGTGCCAGCAGTGACAGTCACCACTACGAGCAGTACTTC.

This clone was observed once. The V gene is TRBV12-3 or TRBV12-4, the J gene TRBJ1-2; 7 bases fit TRBD1. Trimming took 4 bases from V and 8 from J; bases not matched to a gene: 7. The CDR3 extends over 13 amino acids. This chain's CDR3 is CASSSDRLGGYTF. For the CDR3, the DNA is TGTGCCAGCAGTTCGGACAGGTTGGGGGGCTACACCTTC.

This chain links TRBV10-3 with TRBJ2-5; TRBD1 aligns across 8 bases. CDR1 and CDR2 from the germline V gene are ENHRY and SYGVKD. Trimming cost V 8 bases and J 5 bases; bases outside gene matches: 10. The CDR3 runs to 14 residues. The CDR3 region has the DNA TGTGCCATCGCGGGGACAGGTAGTCGGGAGACCCAGTACTTC. Translated: CAIAGTGSRETQYF.

There are a few counts of this clone. This rearrangement joins TRBV6-2 or TRBV6-3 to TRBJ2-6, with 8 bases that match TRBD2. Germline lookup yields CDR1 MNHEY and CDR2 SVGEGT. V dropped 5 bases and J dropped 9; count of bases not matched to a gene: 3. The CDR3 contains 13 residues. The CDR3: CASSRGLGNVLTF. The CDR3 nucleotides read TGTGCCAGCAGTAGGGGACTAGGCAACGTCCTGACTTTC.

The V and J genes are TRBV6-6 and TRBJ1-5, with D possibly being TRBD1 (6 bases). CDR3 length equals 15 residues. V was trimmed by 6 bases and J by 5 bases, leaving 17 bases between them. The V gene's germline CDR1 is MNHNY and CDR2 SVGAGI (reference sequence). Here the CDR3 DNA reads TGTGCCAGCAGCACACCGGCAGGGGAGCATCAGCCCCAGCATTTT. Encoded protein: CASSTPAGEHQPQHF.

The chain uses TRBV18 and TRBJ2-1; D gene ambiguous. V gave up 0 bases and J gave up 15 bases, with 15 bases separating them. The CDR3 covers 13 residues. Germline V lookup: CDR1 KGHSH, CDR2 LQKENI. CDR3 coding DNA: TGTGCCAGCTCACCACCGGGTGGCACCGGGTCGTTCTTC. This encodes CASSPPGGTGSFF. Full variable domain (outside the CDR3, taken from reference TRBV18 and TRBJ2-1): NAGVMQNPRHLVRRRGQEARLRCSPMKGHSHVYWYRQLPEEGLKFMVYLQKENIIDESGMPKERFSAEFPKEGPSILRIQQVVRGDSAAYFCASSPPGGTGSFFGPGTRLTVL.

This clone was seen once. This chain uses TRBV7-9 with TRBJ1-2; the match to TRBD1 covers 7 bases. This CDR3 has 14 residues. Germline V lookup: CDR1 SEHNR, CDR2 FQNEAQ (reference sequence). Trimming cost V 7 bases and J 4 bases; bases outside gene matches: 9. CDR3 bases: TGTGCCAGCACCAACCGGGACAGATCCTATGGCTACACCTTC. It codes for CASTNRDRSYGYTF.

In DNA, the CDR3 is TGTGCCAGCAGCCGGGCTAGCGGGTTCACAGATACGCAGTATTTT. As protein: CASSRASGFTDTQYF. The J gene is TRBJ2-3, the V gene TRBV3-1 (or the pseudogene TRBV3-2); 8 bases map to TRBD2. In germline, CDR1 is LGHDT, CDR2 YNNKEL (reference sequence). The J segment lost 2 bases and the V segment lost 4 bases, leaving 5 bases of the junction unmatched. The CDR3 runs to 15 residues.

This clone was counted a single time. The CDR3 DNA reads TGTGCCAGCAGCCCGCGCCCCGACAGGGGCGAGCAGTACTTC. Its translation is CASSPRPDRGEQYF. The gene calls are TRBV5-5 and TRBJ2-7; 8 nucleotides line up with TRBD1. The germline V gene has CDR1 SGHKS and CDR2 YYEKEE (reference sequence). J gave up 6 bases and V 4 bases, and 9 bases lay outside the gene matches. The CDR3 has 14 residues. The full variable domain, rest sourced from reference TRBV5-5 and TRBJ2-7, is DAGVTQSPTHLIKTRGQQVTLRCSPISGHKSVSWYQQVLGQGPQFIFQYYEKEERGRGNFPDRFSARQFPNYSSELNVNALLLGDSALYLCASSPRPDRGEQYFGPGTRLTVT.

The V gene is TRBV2, the J gene TRBJ2-1; no clear D gene. V was shortened by 0 bases and J by 12 bases, with 9 bases between the two germline ends. Germline loops: CDR1 SNHLY, CDR2 FYNNEI. The CDR3 covers 12 residues. The CDR3 here is CASSEARLGQFF. CDR3 nucleotide sequence: TGTGCCAGCAGTGAAGCTAGACTGGGGCAGTTCTTC.

The chain links TRBV19 to TRBJ1-5; D possibly corresponds to TRBD1 (6 bases). Between the trimmed V and J ends, which lost 4 bases and 4 bases, there was a span of 14 bases. This CDR3 spans 15 amino acids. Germline assignment: CDR1 LNHDA and CDR2 SQIVND (reference sequence). DNA of the CDR3: TGTGCCAGTAGTACCGCAGGGGCCTGGAATCAGCCCCAGCATTTT. Its translation: CASSTAGAWNQPQHF.

This chain links TRBV5-6 with TRBJ2-1; D might be TRBD2 (7 bases). V lost 4 bases and J lost 9, with 14 bases in between. CDR1 is SGHDT, CDR2 YYEEEE, per germline. The CDR3 consists of 13 residues. The CDR3 DNA reads as TGTGCCAGCAGCGCGCCGGGGGGCCCTGAGCAGTTCTTC. As protein: CASSAPGGPEQFF. Looking up the rest from reference TRBV5-6 and TRBJ2-1 gives the full variable domain: DAGVTQSPTHLIKTRGQQVTLRCSPKSGHDTVSWYQQALGQGPQFIFQYYEEEERQRGNFPDRFSGHQFPNYSSELNVNALLLGDSALYLCASSAPGGPEQFFGPGTRLTVL.

The V call is TRBV28, the J call TRBJ1-5; no definite D call. CDR3 length: 14 residues. V was clipped by 6 bases and J by 3 bases, with 12 bases between them. Germline assignment: CDR1 MDHEN and CDR2 SYDVKM. The CDR3 region has the DNA TGTGCCAGCAGCGCAGGTCCTCCCAATCAGCCCCAGCATTTT. Amino acids: CASSAGPPNQPQHF.

The chain links TRBV6-2 or TRBV6-3 to TRBJ2-1; 13 bases match TRBD2. The junction had 10 bases not matched to a gene; V was cut back by 5 bases and J by 0 bases. There are 19 residues in the CDR3. CDR1 and CDR2 (germline): MNHEY, SVGEGT. CDR3 DNA: TGTGCCAGCAGTGGCCCTGGACTAGCGGGGGTTAACTCCTACAATGAGCAGTTCTTC. This codes for CASSGPGLAGVNSYNEQFF.

The chain employs TRBV30 and TRBJ1-2; D perhaps matches TRBD1 (5 bases). This CDR3 comprises 15 residues. V lost 0 bases to trimming and J lost 4 bases, with 15 bases between them. Germline V gene data show CDR1 as GTSNPN and CDR2 as SVGIG (reference sequence). CDR3 in amino acids: CAWSVKDTKGYGYTF. The CDR3 nucleotides are TGTGCCTGGAGTGTAAAGGACACCAAAGGCTATGGCTACACCTTC.

This chain links TRBV6-5 with TRBJ2-7; TRBD1 matches at 9 bases. Germline-derived CDR1 and CDR2 are MNHEY and SVGAGI. CDR3 length: 14 amino acids. Trimming removed 4 bases from V and 2 bases from J; junction bases left unmatched: 3. CDR3 amino acids: CASSSRTGAYEQYF. The CDR3 nucleotides are TGTGCCAGCAGTTCAAGGACAGGGGCCTACGAGCAGTACTTC.

This rearrangement joins TRBV7-9 to TRBJ2-1; D gene unclear. The germline gives CDR1 SEHNR, CDR2 FQNEAQ (reference sequence). Trimming took off 4 bases at V and 0 bases at J, with 10 bases between the two ends. The CDR3 totals 15 residues. Here the CDR3 reads CASSSPENSYNEQFF. In DNA form, the CDR3 reads TGTGCCAGCAGCTCTCCGGAGAACTCCTACAATGAGCAGTTCTTC.

V and J are TRBV5-1 and TRBJ2-5; 9 nucleotides agree with TRBD2. This CDR3 is 16 amino acids long. Germline values: CDR1 SGHRS, CDR2 YFSETQ. After removal of 0 bases from V and 0 bases from J, the junction contained 3 bases not matched to a gene. The chain's CDR3 is CASSLDASGDQETQYF. In DNA, the CDR3 is TGCGCCAGCAGCTTGGACGCTAGCGGGGACCAAGAGACCCAGTACTTC. The full variable domain, in which reference TRBV5-1 and TRBJ2-5 provide the parts outside the CDR3, is KAGVTQTPRYLIKTRGQQVTLSCSPISGHRSVSWYQQTPGQGLQFLFEYFSETQRNKGNFPGRFSGRQFSNSRSEMNVSTLELGDSALYLCASSLDASGDQETQYFGPGTRLLVL.